The rows below give T cell receptor beta chains drawn from one sample of a study of T cell repertoires in cytomegalovirus infection. One entry per CDR3 protein results from TCRdb running MiXCR on the reads. Of about 46,000 distinct CDR3 sequences in the sample, about 21% were seen once. No cognate antigen is known for these TCRs. The material was CD8+ T cells from cultured PBMCs, obtained from culture after CMV antigen stimulation. Receptor source: a human donor in good health (CMV status not recorded). Some clones in this sample may be carry-over from other donors' samples. CDR3s include the opening cysteine and the closing phenylalanine or tryptophan. A D gene is named only where the DNA matches it firmly. Clone size is stated in some rows and not others, as once, few, many or a class when expanded.

clone size,D gene,J gene,V gene,CDR3 protein,CDR3 DNA
few,-,TRBJ1-5,TRBV6-2/TRBV6-3,CASSDPSDVSNQPQHF,TGTGCCAGCAGTGACCCCTCCGACGTAAGCAATCAGCCCCAGCATTTT
many,-,TRBJ2-6,TRBV14,CASSQAVWETGSSGANVLTF,TGTGCCAGCAGCCAAGCGGTCTGGGAGACAGGCAGCTCTGGGGCCAACGTCCTGACTTTC
few,-,TRBJ2-2,TRBV19,CASRYTGELFF,TGTGCCAGTAGGTACACCGGGGAGCTGTTTTTT
few,TRBD2,TRBJ2-7,TRBV27,CASTPIWIAGVGEQYF,TGTGCCAGCACCCCGATTTGGATAGCGGGAGTCGGCGAGCAGTACTTC
many,-,TRBJ1-6,TRBV11-3,CASSVRGGNSPLHF,TGTGCCAGCAGCGTTAGGGGAGGAAATTCACCCCTCCACTTT
many,TRBD1,TRBJ2-3,TRBV6-6,CASSWTGEGTDTQYF,TGTGCCAGCAGCTGGACAGGGGAAGGGACAGATACGCAGTATTTT
many,-,TRBJ2-7,TRBV7-9,CASSLGGWRAGEQYF,TGTGCCAGCAGCTTAGGGGGATGGCGAGCGGGCGAGCAGTACTTC
many,TRBD2,TRBJ2-5,TRBV6-6,CASSYGVAGGQETQYF,TGTGCCAGCAGTTACGGGGTAGCGGGAGGCCAAGAGACCCAGTACTTC
-,-,TRBJ1-5,TRBV28,CASSPREGGNQPQHF,TGTGCCAGCAGTCCTAGGGAGGGTGGAAATCAGCCCCAGCATTTT
few,-,TRBJ2-7,TRBV7-2,CASSLGSQFYLSYEQYF,TGTGCCAGCAGCTTAGGATCGCAGTTCTATCTTTCCTACGAGCAGTACTTC
many,TRBD2,TRBJ2-2,TRBV7-7,CASSDSLAGLNTGELFF,TGTGCCAGCAGCGATTCTTTAGCGGGTCTGAACACCGGGGAGCTGTTTTTT
few,-,TRBJ2-5,TRBV28,CASSLIGRTETQYF,TGTGCCAGCAGTTTAATAGGCAGGACGGAGACCCAGTACTTC
-,-,TRBJ1-2,TRBV5-4,CASSLGLRHDDGYTF,TGTGCCAGCAGCTTGGGCCTGAGGCATGACGATGGCTACACCTTC
few,TRBD2,TRBJ2-5,TRBV5-1,CASRAGLAGSNQETQYF,TGCGCCAGCAGGGCGGGACTAGCGGGATCGAACCAAGAGACCCAGTACTTC
many,-,TRBJ2-5,TRBV7-2,CASSLGTRTQETQYF,TGTGCCAGCAGCTTAGGAACCAGGACACAAGAGACCCAGTACTTC
many,TRBD2,TRBJ2-4,TRBV20-1,CSATRGLADSMILAKNIQYF,TGCAGTGCTACCCGGGGACTAGCGGATTCAATGATCCTAGCCAAAAACATTCAGTACTTC
-,TRBD1,TRBJ2-5,TRBV28,CASTLQGEPGETQYF,TGTGCCAGCACCCTACAGGGGGAGCCGGGAGAGACCCAGTACTTC
few,TRBD1,TRBJ1-4,TRBV7-6,CASRSRDSQNEKLFF,TGTGCCAGCAGATCCCGGGACAGTCAGAATGAAAAACTGTTTTTT
many,TRBD1,TRBJ1-3,TRBV6-5,CASSPGQADGNTIYF,TGTGCCAGCAGCCCCGGACAGGCCGATGGAAACACCATATATTTT
-,TRBD2,TRBJ2-7,TRBV6-6,CASSFLTSLAGDSEQYF,TGTGCCAGCAGTTTCCTTACTTCGCTAGCGGGAGATAGCGAGCAGTACTTC
-,-,TRBJ2-1,TRBV13,CASCFGGNEQFF,TGTGCCAGCTGCTTTGGCGGTAATGAGCAGTTCTTC
many,-,TRBJ1-3,TRBV6-1,CASSRKLGNTIYF,TGTGCCAGCAGCCGGAAACTTGGAAACACCATATATTTT
-,-,TRBJ1-1,TRBV11-1,CASSLGGVNVEAFF,TGTGCCAGCAGCTTAGGGGGTGTGAATGTTGAAGCTTTCTTT
-,TRBD1,TRBJ1-1,TRBV5-1,CASHRDRVGDTEAFF,TGCGCCAGCCACCGGGACAGGGTCGGGGACACTGAAGCTTTCTTT
-,-,TRBJ1-1,TRBV2,CANPTETEAFF,TGTGCCAACCCCACAGAGACTGAAGCTTTCTTT
few,-,TRBJ2-7,TRBV6-5,CASSLGGDRPVEQYF,TGTGCCAGCAGCCTCGGAGGGGACCGTCCGGTGGAGCAGTACTTC
few,-,TRBJ2-4,TRBV5-6,CASSFAEAAKNIQYF,TGTGCCAGCAGCTTCGCAGAAGCGGCCAAAAACATTCAGTACTTC
many,TRBD2,TRBJ2-7,TRBV3-1,CASKGLAGGTYEQYF,TGTGCCAGCAAGGGACTAGCGGGAGGAACCTACGAGCAGTACTTC
few,-,TRBJ2-7,TRBV6-5,CASSYSVRGSAYEQYF,TGTGCCAGCAGTTACTCAGTTCGAGGGTCAGCCTACGAGCAGTACTTC
-,TRBD2,TRBJ2-5,TRBV18,CASSPLGVAGTLQETQYF,TGTGCCAGCTCACCACTCGGGGTAGCGGGGACCCTTCAAGAGACCCAGTACTTC
many,-,TRBJ2-7,TRBV7-6,CASSPGQLRDEQYF,TGTGCCAGCAGCCCCGGACAGCTTAGAGACGAGCAGTACTTC
many,TRBD1,TRBJ1-1,TRBV4-1,CASSLQGGTEAFF,TGCGCCAGCAGCCTACAGGGGGGAACTGAAGCTTTCTTT
-,-,TRBJ2-1,TRBV20-1,CSARDTSSYNEQFF,TGCAGTGCGAGGGACACCTCCTCCTACAATGAGCAGTTCTTC
-,-,TRBJ1-1,TRBV24-1,CATKEDSNTEAFF,TGTGCCACCAAGGAAGACAGTAACACTGAAGCTTTCTTT
many,TRBD2,TRBJ2-7,TRBV7-8,CASSLGTSGSLEQYF,TGTGCCAGCAGCTTAGGGACTAGCGGGAGTCTCGAGCAGTACTTC
few,-,TRBJ1-5,TRBV19,CASTFDGVQPQHF,TGTGCCAGTACCTTCGATGGGGTTCAGCCCCAGCATTTT
few,TRBD1,TRBJ1-5,TRBV6-6,CASRDLTGTGGLQPQHF,TGTGCCAGCCGCGACCTGACCGGGACAGGGGGCTTACAGCCCCAGCATTTT
few,-,TRBJ1-4,TRBV13,CASSSLNEKLFF,TGTGCCAGCAGCTCCCTTAATGAAAAACTGTTTTTT
many,TRBD2,TRBJ2-7,TRBV11-3,CASSFKRGAYEQYF,TGTGCCAGCAGCTTTAAGCGGGGGGCCTACGAGCAGTACTTC
many,-,TRBJ1-2,TRBV12-3/TRBV12-4,CASSPTDTPVDYGYTF,TGTGCCAGCAGCCCTACGGACACCCCTGTGGACTATGGCTACACCTTC
-,-,TRBJ2-3,TRBV4-3,CASSRTTSSTDTQYF,TGCGCCAGCAGTCGGACTACGTCTAGCACAGATACGCAGTATTTT
few,TRBD2,TRBJ2-1,TRBV9,CASSSNEREQYNEQFF,TGTGCCAGCAGCTCAAACGAGCGGGAGCAGTACAATGAGCAGTTCTTC
-,TRBD1,TRBJ2-3,TRBV24-1,CATSDFWADRGEDTQYF,TGTGCCACCAGTGATTTCTGGGCGGACAGGGGGGAAGATACGCAGTATTTT